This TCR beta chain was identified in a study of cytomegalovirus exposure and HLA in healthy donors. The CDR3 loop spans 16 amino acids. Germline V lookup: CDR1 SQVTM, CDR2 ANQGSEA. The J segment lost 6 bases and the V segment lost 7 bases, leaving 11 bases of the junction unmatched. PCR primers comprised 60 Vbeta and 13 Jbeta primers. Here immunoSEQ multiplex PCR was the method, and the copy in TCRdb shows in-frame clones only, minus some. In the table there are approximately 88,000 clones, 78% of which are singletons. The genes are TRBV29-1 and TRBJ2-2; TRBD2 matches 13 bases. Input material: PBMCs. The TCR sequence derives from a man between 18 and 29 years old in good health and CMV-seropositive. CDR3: CSARTSGSGGAGELFF. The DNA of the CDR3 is TGCAGCGCTAGGACTAGCGGGAGTGGGGGGGCCGGGGAGCTGTTTTTT.